What follows are 23 T cell receptor beta chains derived from one specimen sequenced in a study of T cell responses to AZD1222 COVID-19 vaccine. Using immunoSEQ multiplex PCR, the repertoire was profiled, and TCRdb retains in-frame clones only, with some absent. The sample has approximately 170,000 clones; about 90% are singletons. Sequences were derived from peripheral blood, sampled 28 days after the second AZD1222 dose. The receptors shown here come from an adult who received the AZD1222 COVID-19 vaccine.

There are a few counts of this clone. This chain joins TRBV19 and TRBJ2-1, with a possible D match to TRBD2 (5 bases). From germline, CDR1 is LNHDA and CDR2 SQIVND (reference sequence). CDR3 length equals 11 residues. Trimming pared 6 bases from V and 7 bases from J, leaving 7 bases between. The CDR3 here is CASSGDNEQFF. The DNA for the CDR3 is TGTGCCAGTAGCGGGGATAATGAGCAGTTCTTC.

J is TRBJ2-5 and V is TRBV2, with TRBD2 matching over 13 bases. Losses at the gene ends were 8 bases for V and 3 bases for J; bases not matched to a gene: 6. Germline CDR1 reads SNHLY; CDR2 reads FYNNEI. This CDR3 spans 15 amino acids. The CDR3 spells CASQRGTSGKETQYF. The CDR3 bases are TGTGCCAGCCAAAGAGGGACTAGCGGGAAAGAGACCCAGTACTTC.

This clone was seen a few times. The V call is TRBV9, the J call TRBJ1-6; 11 nucleotides agree with TRBD1. In germline, CDR1 is SGDLS, CDR2 YYNGEE. The CDR3 consists of 17 residues. The V and J ends lost 0 bases and 7 bases, in that order; junction bases with no gene match: 6. CDR3 amino acids: CASSVALGQGGNSPLHF. In DNA, the CDR3 is TGTGCCAGCAGCGTAGCTTTGGGACAGGGGGGAAATTCACCCCTCCACTTT.

A few counts support this clone. The chain is built from TRBV30 and TRBJ2-7, with a weak D call TRBD1 (6 bases). Germline V gene lookup returns CDR1 GTSNPN and CDR2 SVGIG (reference sequence). Trimming took 5 bases from V and 2 from J, leaving 13 bases between them. The CDR3 consists of 13 residues. CDR3 sequence: CAWDPGTPYEQYF. The CDR3 nucleotides are TGTGCCTGGGACCCCGGGACACCCTACGAGCAGTACTTC. The whole variable domain, remainder taken from reference TRBV30 and TRBJ2-7, is SQTIHQWPATLVQPVGSPLSLECTVEGTSNPNLYWYRQAAGRGLQLLFYSVGIGQISSEVPQNLSASRPQDRQFILSSKKLLLSDSGFYLCAWDPGTPYEQYFGPGTRLTVT.

V usage is TRBV5-4 and J usage is TRBJ2-2; 10 positions agree with TRBD1. The length of the CDR3 is 17 residues. CDR1 SGHNT and CDR2 YYREEE come from the germline V gene (reference sequence). V trimming: 3 bases; J trimming: 5 bases; junction bases outside the gene matches: 10. The CDR3 sequence: CASSSQPTGGMTGELFF. CDR3 DNA: TGTGCCAGCAGCTCCCAACCGACAGGGGGCATGACCGGGGAGCTGTTTTTT.

The chain carries TRBV3-1 (or the pseudogene TRBV3-2) and TRBJ2-5; no clear D. Between the trimmed V and J ends, which lost 0 bases and 9 bases, there was a span of 5 bases. Germline V CDR1 and CDR2: LGHDT, YNNKEL (reference sequence). The CDR3 contains 11 residues. The CDR3 sequence is CASSQDRAQYF. CDR3 nucleotides: TGTGCCAGCAGCCAAGACCGCGCCCAGTACTTC.

This sequence joins TRBV19 and TRBJ1-5; 7 bases align to TRBD1. Trimming cost V 7 bases and J 7 bases; bases outside gene matches: 10. This CDR3 region has 14 residues. Germline V lookup: CDR1 LNHDA, CDR2 SQIVND (reference sequence). The CDR3 spells CASTPTGRSQPQHF. CDR3 in DNA: TGTGCCAGTACACCGACAGGGAGAAGCCAGCCCCAGCATTTT. The full variable domain, in which reference TRBV19 and TRBJ1-5 provide the parts outside the CDR3, is DGGITQSPKYLFRKEGQNVTLSCEQNLNHDAMYWYRQDPGQGLRLIYYSQIVNDFQKGDIAEGYSVSREKKESFPLTVTSAQKNPTAFYLCASTPTGRSQPQHFGDGTRLSIL.

This clone has only one observation. This sequence joins TRBV10-3 and TRBJ1-4, with D possibly matching TRBD1 (6 bases). CDR3 length: 14 amino acids. V lost 3 bases and J lost 7, with 12 bases in between. Germline V gives CDR1 ENHRY, CDR2 SYGVKD. CDR3 sequence (DNA): TGTGCCATCAGTGATACAGGGATAGGTGAAAAACTGTTTTTT. This codes for CAISDTGIGEKLFF.

The rearrangement links TRBV7-2 to TRBJ2-3; TRBD2 matches 7 bases. V lost 1 base, J lost 6 bases, and 4 bases stayed unmatched. This CDR3 is built from 14 residues. The germline V gene has CDR1 SGHTA and CDR2 FQGNSA. The CDR3 region is CASSLGLAADTQYF. Here the CDR3 DNA reads TGTGCCAGCAGCTTAGGTCTAGCGGCGGATACGCAGTATTTT.

The rearrangement joins TRBV5-1 to TRBJ1-3; D is unclear. Germline-derived CDR1 and CDR2 are SGHRS and YFSETQ. This CDR3 region has 15 residues. Trimming shortened V by 4 bases and J by 3 bases, and 14 bases separated the two germline ends. The DNA of the CDR3 is TGCGCCAGCAGCCCGGACGGGGAACTTGGAAACACCATATATTTT. It encodes CASSPDGELGNTIYF.

The chain has TRBV2 and TRBJ2-3; tentative D call: TRBD2 (7 bases). Germline lookup yields CDR1 SNHLY and CDR2 FYNNEI. The CDR3 is 16 residues long. Trimming removed 3 bases from V and 0 bases from J, with 13 bases in between. CDR3 amino acids: CASSELAGASTDTQYF. For the CDR3, the DNA is TGTGCCAGCAGTGAGCTTGCGGGGGCTAGCACAGATACGCAGTATTTT. The whole variable domain, filled in from reference TRBV2 and TRBJ2-3, reads EPEVTQTPSHQVTQMGQEVILRCVPISNHLYFYWYRQILGQKVEFLVSFYNNEISEKSEIFDDQFSVERPDGSNFTLKIRSTKLEDSAMYFCASSELAGASTDTQYFGPGTRLTVL.

The rearrangement links TRBV29-1 to TRBJ1-1; possibly TRBD1 for D (5 bases). This CDR3 has 16 amino acids. Germline lookup yields CDR1 SQVTM and CDR2 ANQGSEA. Trimming took off 3 bases at V and 0 bases at J, with 17 bases between the two ends. As DNA, the CDR3 is TGCAGCGTTGATAGAGGGGCCCTATCTTTGAACACTGAAGCTTTCTTT. As protein: CSVDRGALSLNTEAFF.

The chain employs TRBV30 and TRBJ1-1; no definite D call. V was trimmed by 0 bases and J by 0 bases, leaving 8 bases between them. There are 14 residues in the CDR3. The germline CDR1 and CDR2 sequences are GTSNPN and SVGIG (reference sequence). The CDR3 sequence: CAWSVGYMNTEAFF. CDR3 coding DNA: TGTGCCTGGAGTGTCGGGTATATGAACACTGAAGCTTTCTTT. Variable domain in full (rest from reference TRBV30 and TRBJ1-1): SQTIHQWPATLVQPVGSPLSLECTVEGTSNPNLYWYRQAAGRGLQLLFYSVGIGQISSEVPQNLSASRPQDRQFILSSKKLLLSDSGFYLCAWSVGYMNTEAFFGQGTRLTVV.

This chain joins TRBV9 and TRBJ2-7, with TRBD2 as a possible D gene (5 bases). The V end lost 4 bases, the J end lost 0 bases, and 14 bases lay between the germline ends. The CDR3 contains 15 residues. Germline loops: CDR1 SGDLS, CDR2 YYNGEE. CDR3 residues: CASSLGSQSSYEQYF. DNA of the CDR3: TGTGCCAGCAGCCTAGGGAGTCAAAGCTCCTACGAGCAGTACTTC.

This clone appeared a single time. V is TRBV9 and J is TRBJ1-5; D unresolved. This CDR3 comprises 13 residues. The V gene lost 0 bases and the J gene lost 6 bases, with 7 bases spanning the gap. Germline V gene data show CDR1 as SGDLS and CDR2 as YYNGEE. In DNA, the CDR3 is TGTGCCAGCAGCGTAGTCCCTGGTCAGCCCCAGCATTTT. Its protein product is CASSVVPGQPQHF.

This chain uses TRBV30 with TRBJ2-2; 9 bases match TRBD1. The CDR3 consists of 14 residues. V was pared by 7 bases and J by 2 bases, with 5 bases of the junction left unmatched. Looked up from germline, CDR1 is GTSNPN and CDR2 is SVGIG (reference sequence). Written as DNA, the CDR3 is TGTGCCTACACACAGGGGGCCAACACCGGGGAGCTGTTTTTT. As protein: CAYTQGANTGELFF.

The chain carries TRBV15 and TRBJ1-2, with D uncertain. The germline gives CDR1 LNHNV, CDR2 YYDKDF (reference sequence). The CDR3 totals 17 residues. V was pared by 0 bases and J by 4 bases, with 18 bases between. The CDR3 DNA sequence: TGTGCCACCAGCAGAGATTTAGGGAGGGCACCCATCTATGGCTACACCTTC. Translating it yields CATSRDLGRAPIYGYTF.

This clone was picked up one time. This chain uses TRBV12-3 or TRBV12-4 with TRBJ2-5, with TRBD2 matching over 8 bases. This CDR3 region has 13 residues. With 5 bases clipped from V and 5 bases from J, the junction kept 4 bases outside the gene matches. In DNA, the CDR3 is TGTGCCAGCAGTGCCTCTAGCGGGGAGACCCAGTACTTC. Its translation is CASSASSGETQYF.

This clone has just a few counts. This same CDR3 is encoded by further DNA sequences in the sample. This chain connects TRBV9 to TRBJ1-1; D ambiguous. Trimming removed 1 base at V and 1 base at J, with 5 bases between. This CDR3 is built from 13 residues. Germline values: CDR1 SGDLS, CDR2 YYNGEE. The chain's CDR3 is CASSVKGNTEAFF. The CDR3 DNA sequence: TGTGCCAGCAGCGTAAAGGGGAACACTGAAGCTTTCTTT.

The chain joins TRBV19 to TRBJ1-4; D gene uncertain. The CDR3 loop spans 14 amino acids. Trimming took off 3 bases at V and 7 bases at J, with 12 bases between the two ends. The germline CDR1 and CDR2 sequences are LNHDA and SQIVND (reference sequence). CDR3 region: CASSIGVGREKLFF. The CDR3 DNA follows: TGTGCCAGTAGTATCGGGGTTGGACGTGAAAAACTGTTTTTT. Supplemented by reference TRBV19 and TRBJ1-4, the full variable domain reads DGGITQSPKYLFRKEGQNVTLSCEQNLNHDAMYWYRQDPGQGLRLIYYSQIVNDFQKGDIAEGYSVSREKKESFPLTVTSAQKNPTAFYLCASSIGVGREKLFFGSGTQLSVL.

This chain joins TRBV30 and TRBJ1-2, with a possible D match to TRBD1 (5 bases). The germline V gene encodes CDR1 GTSNPN and CDR2 SVGIG (reference sequence). This CDR3 region has 14 residues. Trimming left V 4 bases short and J 4 bases short, with 16 bases between. Here the CDR3 reads CAWKLQEDAYGYTF. DNA of the CDR3: TGTGCCTGGAAATTACAGGAAGATGCCTATGGCTACACCTTC.

The chain links TRBV7-2 to TRBJ1-1; D may be TRBD1 (5 bases). Germline CDR1 SGHTA, CDR2 FQGNSA. This CDR3 contains 14 residues. The ends were cut back, 1 base at V and 3 bases at J, with 9 bases in the middle. The DNA of the CDR3 is TGTGCCAGCAGCTTAGAGAGAGGGGACACTGAAGCTTTCTTT. It encodes CASSLERGDTEAFF.

CDR3 in DNA: TGTGCCAGCAGCGTTTCTTTATGGGGGGTCGGCTATGGCTACACCTTC. The encoded protein is CASSVSLWGVGYGYTF. This chain connects TRBV9 to TRBJ1-2; a possible D gene is TRBD1 (5 bases). CDR3 length: 16 amino acids. Trimming shortened V by 2 bases and J by 4 bases, and 18 bases separated the two germline ends. Germline V gene sequence: CDR1 SGDLS, CDR2 YYNGEE.